One and the same sample provided the 10 T cell receptor beta chains below, sequenced in a study of OX40 agonist ivuxolimab in advanced cancers. TCRdb keeps only in-frame clones here, not all; method: immunoSEQ multiplex PCR. The table records approximately 39,000 clones, approximately 90% of them present only once. Sample: CD4+ or CD8+ T cells sorted from blood, taken in a trial of the OX40 agonist ivuxolimab. The receptors come from an adult with an advanced solid tumor such as melanoma, head and neck, liver or kidney cancer.

To note about this clone: The junction differs from germline at one of its ends, possibly a read error. J is TRBJ2-1 and V is TRBV19, with D unclear. The CDR3 is made up of 11 amino acids. CDR1 and CDR2 from the germline V gene are LNHDA and SQIVND (reference sequence). Here the CDR3 DNA reads TGTGCCAGTAGAATCGAAACGGAACTGCTCTTC. This encodes CASRIETELLF. The full variable domain, with the rest looked up from reference TRBV19 and TRBJ2-1, is DGGITQSPKYLFRKEGQNVTLSCEQNLNHDAMYWYRQDPGQGLRLIYYSQIVNDFQKGDIAEGYSVSREKKESFPLTVTSAQKNPTAFYLCASRIETELLFGPGTRLTVL.

V is TRBV28 and J is TRBJ2-7, with TRBD1 matching 9 bases. This CDR3 contains 15 residues. V gave up 5 bases and J gave up 2 bases; unmatched junction bases: 7. The germline V gene has CDR1 MDHEN and CDR2 SYDVKM. CDR3 amino acids: CASSATGQGPYEQYF. For the CDR3, the DNA is TGTGCCAGCAGTGCGACGGGACAGGGCCCCTACGAGCAGTACTTC.

The rearrangement links TRBV10-2 to TRBJ2-2; 10 bases align to TRBD1. This CDR3 spans 15 amino acids. From germline, CDR1 is WSHSY and CDR2 SAAADI. Unmatched junction bases numbered 5, after V lost 6 bases and J lost 4 bases. The CDR3 DNA follows: TGCGCCAGCAGGGCGGACAGGGGGACCACCGGGGAGCTGTTTTTT. Translation: CASRADRGTTGELFF.

The J gene is TRBJ2-7, the V gene TRBV5-4, with 7 bases that match TRBD2. CDR1 SGHNT and CDR2 YYREEE come from the germline V gene (reference sequence). Unmatched junction bases numbered 5, after V lost 5 bases and J lost 3 bases. CDR3 size: 13 residues. CDR3 coding DNA: TGTGCCAGCAGGTGGGAGGGAAACTACGAGCAGTACTTC. Translated, it gives CASRWEGNYEQYF.

J is TRBJ2-1 and V is TRBV7-9; TRBD1 matches at 11 bases. Unmatched junction bases numbered 4, after V lost 3 bases and J lost 6 bases. Germline values: CDR1 SEHNR, CDR2 FQNEAQ (reference sequence). The CDR3 has 15 amino acids. CDR3 amino acids: CASSLAGTGGNEQFF. In nucleotides, the CDR3 is TGTGCCAGCAGCTTGGCGGGGACAGGGGGCAATGAGCAGTTCTTC.

This chain connects TRBV27 to TRBJ2-5; D not resolved. The CDR3 runs 13 residues. Per germline, CDR1 MNHEY and CDR2 SMNVEV (reference sequence). Between the trimmed V and J ends, which lost 3 bases and 1 base, there was a span of 6 bases. CDR3 amino acids: CASSLLTQETQYF. CDR3 DNA sequence: TGTGCCAGCAGTTTGCTCACCCAAGAGACCCAGTACTTC.

V gene TRBV5-1 combines with J gene TRBJ2-7, with D tentatively TRBD1 or TRBD2 (6 bases each). The CDR3 sequence is 14 residues long. Trimming pared 0 bases from V and 4 bases from J, leaving 11 bases between. The germline V gene encodes CDR1 SGHRS and CDR2 YFSETQ. The CDR3 sequence: CASSLAGGGYEQYF. As DNA, the CDR3 is TGCGCCAGCAGCTTGGCCGGAGGGGGATACGAGCAGTACTTC.

The J gene is TRBJ2-3, the V gene TRBV28; 10 nucleotides match TRBD2. Germline V gene lookup returns CDR1 MDHEN and CDR2 SYDVKM. The CDR3 covers 17 residues. V gave up 5 bases and J gave up 0 bases; unmatched junction bases: 8. The CDR3 bases are TGTGCCAGCAGTACCATAGCGGGGGGATCTAGCACAGATACGCAGTATTTT. It yields the protein CASSTIAGGSSTDTQYF.

The chain links TRBV4-1 to TRBJ2-7; 11 nucleotides line up with TRBD2. The germline V gene encodes CDR1 MGHRA and CDR2 YSYEKL. The CDR3 totals 16 residues. Germline trimming cut 4 bases from V and 4 bases from J; bases unmatched to any gene: 9. Here the CDR3 reads CASSRGSSGGAYEQYF. Here the CDR3 DNA reads TGCGCCAGCAGCCGTGGGAGTAGCGGGGGGGCTTACGAGCAGTACTTC.

The chain's CDR3 is CASSYLSGEKLFF. The CDR3 DNA reads TGTGCCAGTAGTTATCTCAGTGGCGAAAAACTGTTTTTT. This sequence joins TRBV19 and TRBJ1-4, with D unresolved. V shed 5 bases and J shed 8 bases, with 12 bases lying between them. This CDR3 has 13 amino acids. The V gene's germline CDR1 is LNHDA and CDR2 SQIVND (reference sequence).